Sequencing of this T cell receptor beta chain was carried out in a study of blood T cell repertoires in COVID-19. Study information: Samples taken during acute and convalescent COVID-19 were collected in the United States, Italy and Spain. Sources were T cells, B-cell-depleted T cells, or PBMCs; the material itself was cDNA or gDNA.

Original handling: Quantification of nucleated cells was approximated via reference gene primer amplification. Sequenced by immunoSEQ multiplex PCR; TCRdb stores in-frame clones only, minus some. V and J calls and clone size are those listed in that table; D and trimming were worked out from the DNA. The top ten clones hold approximately 1.2% of a sample with 200,000 to 250,000 clones, 92% of them seen once. The CDR3 totals 17 residues. Looked up from germline, CDR1 is SGHDN and CDR2 is FVKESK. V gave up 0 bases and J gave up 4 bases, with 17 bases separating them. J is TRBJ2-3 and V is TRBV14; weak D call: TRBD2 (7 bases). This clonotype was sampled from a man aged 25 to 45 with acute or convalescent COVID-19. Sequenced input: peripheral blood. The CDR3, as DNA: TGTGCCAGCAGCCAAGATCCCGGGGGGCTCTGGGCAGATACGCAGTATTTT. It translates to CASSQDPGGLWADTQYF.